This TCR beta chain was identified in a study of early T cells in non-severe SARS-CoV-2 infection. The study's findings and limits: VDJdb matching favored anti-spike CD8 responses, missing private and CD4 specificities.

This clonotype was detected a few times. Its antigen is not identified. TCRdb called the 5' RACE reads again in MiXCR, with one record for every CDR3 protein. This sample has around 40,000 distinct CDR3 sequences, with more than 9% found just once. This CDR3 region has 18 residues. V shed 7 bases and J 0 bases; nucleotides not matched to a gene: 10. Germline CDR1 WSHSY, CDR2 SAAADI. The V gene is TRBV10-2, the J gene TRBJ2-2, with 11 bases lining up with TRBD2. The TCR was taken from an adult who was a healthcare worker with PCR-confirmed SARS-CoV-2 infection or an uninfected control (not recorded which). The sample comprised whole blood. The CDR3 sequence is CASKGGTSGASNTGELFF. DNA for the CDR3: TGCGCCAGCAAAGGGGGGACTAGCGGAGCTTCGAACACCGGGGAGCTGTTTTTT.